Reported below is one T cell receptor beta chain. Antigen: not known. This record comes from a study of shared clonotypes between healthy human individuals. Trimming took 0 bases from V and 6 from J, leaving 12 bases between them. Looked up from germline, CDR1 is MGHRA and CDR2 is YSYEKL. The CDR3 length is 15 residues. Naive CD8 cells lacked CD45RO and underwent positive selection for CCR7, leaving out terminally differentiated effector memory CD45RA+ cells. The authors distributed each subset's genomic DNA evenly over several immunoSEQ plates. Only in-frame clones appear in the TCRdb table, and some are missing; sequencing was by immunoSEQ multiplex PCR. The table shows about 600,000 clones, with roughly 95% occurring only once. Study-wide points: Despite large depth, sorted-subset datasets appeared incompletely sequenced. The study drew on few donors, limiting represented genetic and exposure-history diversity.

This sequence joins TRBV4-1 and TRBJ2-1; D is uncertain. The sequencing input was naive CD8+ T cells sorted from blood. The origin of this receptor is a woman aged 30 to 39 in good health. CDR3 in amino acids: CASSQDIFLGNEQFF. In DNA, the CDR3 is TGCGCCAGCAGCCAAGACATTTTTTTGGGCAATGAGCAGTTCTTC.